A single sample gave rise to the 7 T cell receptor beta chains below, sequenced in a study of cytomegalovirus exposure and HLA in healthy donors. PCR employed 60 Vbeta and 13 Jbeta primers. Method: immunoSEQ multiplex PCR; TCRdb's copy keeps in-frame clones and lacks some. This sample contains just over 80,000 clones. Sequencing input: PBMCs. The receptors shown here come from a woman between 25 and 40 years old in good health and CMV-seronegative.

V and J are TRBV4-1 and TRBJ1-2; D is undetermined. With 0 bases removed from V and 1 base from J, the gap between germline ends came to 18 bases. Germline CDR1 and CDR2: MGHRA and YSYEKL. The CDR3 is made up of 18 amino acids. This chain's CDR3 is CASSQDTGRKLYNYGYTF. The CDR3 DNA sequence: TGCGCCAGCAGCCAAGATACCGGGAGGAAGCTTTATAACTATGGCTACACCTTC.

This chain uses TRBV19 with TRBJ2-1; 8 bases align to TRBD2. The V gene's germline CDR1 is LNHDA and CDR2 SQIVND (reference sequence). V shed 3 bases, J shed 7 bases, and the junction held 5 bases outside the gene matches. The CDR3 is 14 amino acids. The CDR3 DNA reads TGTGCCAGTAGTATTCTGGGACTAGTTAATGAGCAGTTCTTC. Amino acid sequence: CASSILGLVNEQFF.

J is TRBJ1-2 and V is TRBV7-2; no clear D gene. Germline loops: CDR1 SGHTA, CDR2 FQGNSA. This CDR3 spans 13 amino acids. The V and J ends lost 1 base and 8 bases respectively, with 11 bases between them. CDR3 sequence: CASSLVGGRGYTF. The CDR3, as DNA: TGTGCCAGCAGCTTAGTCGGAGGTCGCGGCTACACCTTC.

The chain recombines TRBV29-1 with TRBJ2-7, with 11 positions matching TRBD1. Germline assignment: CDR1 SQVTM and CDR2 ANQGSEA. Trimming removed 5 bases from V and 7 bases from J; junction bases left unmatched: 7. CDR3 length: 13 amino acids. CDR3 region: CSVQGQGAGEQYF. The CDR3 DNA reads TGCAGCGTTCAAGGACAGGGGGCTGGGGAGCAGTACTTC.

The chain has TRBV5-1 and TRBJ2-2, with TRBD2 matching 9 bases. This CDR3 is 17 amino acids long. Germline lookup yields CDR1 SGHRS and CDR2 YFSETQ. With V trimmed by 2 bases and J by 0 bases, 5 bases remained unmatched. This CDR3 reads CASSFRGLASNTGELFF. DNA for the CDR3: TGCGCCAGCAGCTTCCGGGGACTAGCTTCGAACACCGGGGAGCTGTTTTTT. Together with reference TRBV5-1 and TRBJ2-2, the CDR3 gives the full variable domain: KAGVTQTPRYLIKTRGQQVTLSCSPISGHRSVSWYQQTPGQGLQFLFEYFSETQRNKGNFPGRFSGRQFSNSRSEMNVSTLELGDSALYLCASSFRGLASNTGELFFGEGSRLTVL.

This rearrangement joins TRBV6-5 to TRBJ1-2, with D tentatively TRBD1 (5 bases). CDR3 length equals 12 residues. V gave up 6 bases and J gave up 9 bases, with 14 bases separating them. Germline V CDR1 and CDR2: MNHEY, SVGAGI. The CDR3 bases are TGTGCCAGCAGACCCGGGGGGGAGAGCTACACCTTC. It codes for CASRPGGESYTF.

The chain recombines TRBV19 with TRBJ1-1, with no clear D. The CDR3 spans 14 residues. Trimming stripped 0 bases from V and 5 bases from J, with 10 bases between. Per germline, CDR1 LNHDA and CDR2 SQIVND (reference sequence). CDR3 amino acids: CASSIDPGRTEAFF. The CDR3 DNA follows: TGTGCCAGTAGTATAGACCCGGGAAGGACTGAAGCTTTCTTT.